One T cell receptor beta chain is described in this entry. Its antigen is unidentified. The data belong to a study of Graves' ophthalmopathy and Graves' hyperthyroidism. The ends lost 5 bases at V and 1 base at J; junction bases unmatched: 2. The CDR3 totals 14 residues. From germline, CDR1 is DFQATT and CDR2 SNEGSKA (reference sequence). RNA served as the template for amplifying TCR beta CDR3 regions. Second-round multiplex PCR followed a first-round RT-PCR using HTBI primers. Via MiXCR, TCRdb re-called the multiplex PCR reads, giving one row per CDR3 protein. The profile shows hundreds of thousands of distinct CDR3 sequences, around 42% of them singletons. Notes on the study in general: In blood appeared most of the expanded thyroid clonotypes whose frequency exceeded 0.001.

The clonotype comes from an adult man with Graves' ophthalmopathy. Sequencing was performed on peripheral blood. The chain has TRBV20-1 and TRBJ1-5, with 10 bases aligning to TRBD1. CDR3 in amino acids: CSALDRGSNQPQHF. CDR3 bases: TGCAGTGCTTTGGACAGGGGGAGCAATCAGCCCCAGCATTTT.